One TCR beta chain is described in this entry. The antigen it recognizes is unknown. Base qualities are not at hand, and no much larger clone is one base apart. The meaning of the sample's treatment or condition label: over 15 received Ad26.COV2.S at low or high dose, single or two shots; about five received placebo; per-sample allocation not given. For vaccine and placebo recipients, the sequenced repertoires came from samples collected on day 63 after the first injection. Between 29 July and 7 August 2020, Cohort 1b enrolled 20 to 30 adults aged 18-55 years at one site in Boston, USA. Ad26.COV2.S was a replication-incompetent adenovirus type 26 vector that expressed a prefusion-stabilized SARS-CoV-2 spike protein derived from the original Wuhan strain. This specimen comes from a study of Ad26.COV2.S vaccination and SARS-CoV-2 variants (TCRdb year 2021). Looking at the study overall: Donors in the vaccine arm were drawn from COV1001, a multicentre, randomized, double-blind, placebo-controlled phase I-IIa trial testing Ad26.COV2.S in healthy adults. Ad26.COV2.S was given intramuscularly at 5x10^10 or 1x10^11 viral particles, as a single shot or as two shots 56 days apart. Sequencing of the TCRbeta repertoire served to evaluate the specificity and breadth of SARS-CoV-2-reactive T cell receptors following Ad26.COV2.S vaccination. A total of some 30 samples were included in the TCR-sequenced set, comprising roughly 19 Ad26.COV2.S vaccine recipients, 5 placebo recipients and 8 SARS-CoV-2 convalescent individuals. Trial participants were randomized into five groups of five: low-dose or high-dose Ad26.COV2.S given once or twice, or placebo on both occasions. Investigators remained blinded to trial group allocation during experiments and outcome assessment.

General conclusions and limits of the study: The authors noted that total T cell responses may have been underestimated by the TCR breadth and depth analyses. Vaccine and placebo recipients had comparable non-spike TCR breadth, which fits with the vaccine containing only spike. The study was not powered for comparison of responses between vaccine doses or regimens. After vaccination, spike-specific CD8+ and CD4+ T cell responses were reported to show substantial breadth. Compared with placebo recipients, Ad26.COV2.S recipients showed higher spike-specific TCR breadth (P = 0.0014).

The immunoSEQ Assay was used to sequence TCRbeta CDR3 regions. After extraction, genomic DNA underwent amplification by bias-controlled multiplex PCR, followed by high-throughput sequencing. Per the authors' processing: To quantify the absolute abundance of every unique TCRbeta CDR3 region, sequences were collapsed and filtered. T cell fraction was estimated by normalizing TCRbeta template counts to usable DNA, with usable DNA measured through amplification of reference genes found in all nucleated cells. Repertoire TCRs were annotated as SARS-CoV-2-specific when V gene, CDR3 amino acid sequence and J gene were exactly matched to a known reactive TCR set. The reference SARS-CoV-2 TCR set was derived from MIRA and filtered for enrichment in COVID-19-positive ImmuneCODE repertoires, a step that removed public or cross-reactive TCRs. Using the MIRA antigens, annotated TCRs were further analysed by specific ORF or by position within an ORF. Breadth was defined as the number of annotated unique rearrangements divided by the total number of unique productive rearrangements, and depth was defined as the summed frequency of the annotated unique rearrangements. Two-sided Wilcoxon rank-sum tests were applied when comparing TCR breadth between groups. Imported from immuneACCESS, the table was reduced by TCRdb to in-frame sequences with V and J called. These copies leave out some clones; in studies compared against another copy, an unresolved V gene accounts for under half, and the cause of the remainder is not known. That table furnishes V, J and clone size, whereas the DNA furnished D and trimming. For this sample the table gives under 550,000 clones, of which 85% to 90% were detected only once. Jointly, the top ten make up about 4% of the sample.

The starting material was peripheral blood, obtained in a trial of Ad26.COV2.S vaccine versus placebo. This TCR derives from a person aged 18 to 65 who received the Ad26.COV2.S COVID-19 vaccine or a placebo.

In nucleotides, the sequence is TGCGCCAGCAGCCATCGTCCGGGACAGGGGTCCGACGAGCAGTACTTC. It is translated as CASSHRPGQGSDEQYF. The V gene is TRBV5-1 and the J gene is TRBJ2-7; TRBD1 matches 10 bases in the middle. CDR1 is given as SGHRS and CDR2 as YFSETQ, both from the germline V gene. The CDR3 runs 16 amino acids, cysteine and phenylalanine included. Only the CDR3 region is kept as DNA, spanning 48 bases read in frame from base 1. Germline trimming: 4 bases from V, 5 bases from J; junction bases outside gene matches: 12. Full variable domain (CDR3 extended with the reference TRBV5-1 and TRBJ2-7 proteins): KAGVTQTPRYLIKTRGQQVTLSCSPISGHRSVSWYQQTPGQGLQFLFEYFSETQRNKGNFPGRFSGRQFSNSRSEMNVSTLELGDSALYLCASSHRPGQGSDEQYFGPGTRLTVT.